A single sample is the source of the 4 T cell receptor beta chains below, sequenced in a study of CD8+ T cells in alopecia areata. Noted treatment: oral pan-JAK inhibitor, 5-10 mg twice daily. RNA was extracted and reverse transcribed into cDNA as the sequencing template. Sequenced by immunoSEQ multiplex PCR; TCRdb stores in-frame clones only, minus some. The data contain approximately 200,000 clones, 55% to 75% of them singletons. The starting material was CD4+ T cells sorted from blood, obtained at week 24, from a patient treated with tofacitinib. Receptors were obtained from a human donor with alopecia areata.

The V gene is TRBV5-1, the J gene TRBJ1-6; 8 bases agree with TRBD1. Germline CDR1 and CDR2: SGHRS and YFSETQ. Trimming removed 4 bases from V and 8 bases from J; junction bases left unmatched: 5. This CDR3 comprises 14 residues. The CDR3 here is CASSPIQGDSPLHF. The CDR3 DNA is TGCGCCAGCAGCCCCATACAGGGGGATTCACCCCTCCACTTT.

V usage is TRBV27 and J usage is TRBJ2-7, with D tentatively TRBD2 (5 bases). Germline V gives CDR1 MNHEY, CDR2 SMNVEV (reference sequence). The germline V and J ends were trimmed by 5 bases and 3 bases, with 14 bases remaining between them. The CDR3 runs 14 residues. This chain's CDR3 is CASSVRSEGYEQYF. CDR3 DNA: TGTGCCAGCAGTGTCCGTAGTGAGGGCTACGAGCAGTACTTC.

The rearrangement links TRBV30 to TRBJ2-3, with 10 bases aligning to TRBD2. Looked up from germline, CDR1 is GTSNPN and CDR2 is SVGIG (reference sequence). The CDR3 contains 15 residues. V dropped 2 bases and J dropped 1; count of bases not matched to a gene: 3. The CDR3, as DNA: TGTGCCTGGAGTAAAGGACTAGCGGGCACAGATACGCAGTATTTT. Encoded protein: CAWSKGLAGTDTQYF.

The chain couples TRBV6-6 to TRBJ2-7; a possible D gene is TRBD1 (6 bases). Germline CDR1 MNHNY, CDR2 SVGAGI (reference sequence). This CDR3 contains 15 residues. Trimming shortened V by 5 bases and J by 0 bases, and 14 bases separated the two germline ends. CDR3 amino acids: CASSVDRMSSYEQYF. The DNA of the CDR3 is TGTGCCAGCAGTGTCGACAGGATGAGCTCCTACGAGCAGTACTTC.